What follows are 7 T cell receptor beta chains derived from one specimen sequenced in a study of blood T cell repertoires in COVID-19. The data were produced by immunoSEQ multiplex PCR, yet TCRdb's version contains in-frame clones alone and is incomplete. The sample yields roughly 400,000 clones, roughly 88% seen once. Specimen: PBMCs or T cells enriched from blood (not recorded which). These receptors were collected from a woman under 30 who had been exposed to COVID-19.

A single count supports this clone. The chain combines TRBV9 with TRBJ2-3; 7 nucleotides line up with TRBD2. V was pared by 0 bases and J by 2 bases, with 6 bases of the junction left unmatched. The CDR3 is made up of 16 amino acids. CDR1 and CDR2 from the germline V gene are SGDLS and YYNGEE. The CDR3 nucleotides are TGTGCCAGCAGCGTAGCGAGCGGGATCTACACAGATACGCAGTATTTT. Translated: CASSVASGIYTDTQYF.

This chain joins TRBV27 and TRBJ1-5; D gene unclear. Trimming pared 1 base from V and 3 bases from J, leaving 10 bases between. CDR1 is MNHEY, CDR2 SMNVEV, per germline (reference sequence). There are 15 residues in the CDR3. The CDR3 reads CASSLFGQNNQPQHF. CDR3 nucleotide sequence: TGTGCCAGCAGTTTATTTGGGCAGAACAATCAGCCCCAGCATTTT.

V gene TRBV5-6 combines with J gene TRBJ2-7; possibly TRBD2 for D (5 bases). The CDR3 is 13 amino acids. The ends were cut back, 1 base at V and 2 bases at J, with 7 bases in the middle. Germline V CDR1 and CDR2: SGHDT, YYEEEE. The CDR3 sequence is CASSLTSAYEQYF. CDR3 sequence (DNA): TGTGCCAGCAGCTTGACTAGTGCCTACGAGCAGTACTTC.

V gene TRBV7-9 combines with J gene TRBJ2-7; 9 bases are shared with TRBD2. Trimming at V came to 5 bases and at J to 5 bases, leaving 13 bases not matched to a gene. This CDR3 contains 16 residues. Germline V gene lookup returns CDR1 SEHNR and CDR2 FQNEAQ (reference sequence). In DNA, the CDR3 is TGTGCCAGCAGCCCGACGACTAGCGGATTCATGAACGAGCAGTACTTC. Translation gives CASSPTTSGFMNEQYF.

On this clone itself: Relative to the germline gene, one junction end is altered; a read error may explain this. In DNA form, the CDR3 reads TGTGCCAGCAGTCAAGACCGTGGGCTTACAGATACGCAGTATTTT. Protein sequence: CASSQDRGLTDTQYF. The chain joins TRBV3-1 (or the pseudogene TRBV3-2) to TRBJ2-3; D gene unclear. CDR3 length: 15 residues. Germline V gene data show CDR1 as LGHDT and CDR2 as YNNKEL (reference sequence).

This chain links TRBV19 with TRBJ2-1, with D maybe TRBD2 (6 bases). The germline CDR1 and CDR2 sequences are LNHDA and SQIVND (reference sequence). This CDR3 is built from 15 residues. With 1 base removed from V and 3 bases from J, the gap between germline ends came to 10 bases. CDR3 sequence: CASSIAGAGYNEQFF. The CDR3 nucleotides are TGTGCCAGTAGTATAGCGGGAGCGGGCTACAATGAGCAGTTCTTC.

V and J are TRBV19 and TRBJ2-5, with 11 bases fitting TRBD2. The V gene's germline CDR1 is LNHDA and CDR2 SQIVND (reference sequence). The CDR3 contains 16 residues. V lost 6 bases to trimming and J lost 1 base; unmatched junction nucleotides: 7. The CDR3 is CASRGTSGLIQETQYF. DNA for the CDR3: TGTGCCAGTAGGGGGACTAGCGGCCTAATCCAAGAGACCCAGTACTTC.